A single sample gave rise to the 16 T cell receptor beta chains below, sequenced in a study of breast tumors, draining lymph nodes, adjacent tissues. The lymph nodes were axillary draining lymph nodes from breast cancer patients. Using its own MiXCR run on the multiplex PCR reads, TCRdb lists one record per CDR3 protein. This repertoire shows 200,000 or so distinct CDR3 sequences, around a third found once; its top ten account for 4% to 5.5%. Sequencing was carried out using axillary lymph node tissue. These TCRs come from a female donor with breast cancer. Some clones in this sample may be carry-over from other donors' samples.

This clonotype was counted at least ten times. The chain carries TRBV20-1 and TRBJ2-1; maybe TRBD2 (6 bases). Germline V gives CDR1 DFQATT, CDR2 SNEGSKA (reference sequence). This CDR3 comprises 14 residues. Between the trimmed V and J ends, which lost 0 bases and 10 bases, there was a span of 16 bases. The DNA for the CDR3 is TGCAGTGCTAGAGATCTAAGGCGGGGATACGAGCAGTTCTTC. Amino acids: CSARDLRRGYEQFF.

The genes are TRBV30 and TRBJ1-5; D call uncertain. The V end lost 2 bases, the J end lost 9 bases, and 20 bases lay between the germline ends. CDR1 is GTSNPN, CDR2 SVGIG, per germline (reference sequence). The CDR3 covers 15 residues. The CDR3 nucleotides are TGTGCCTGGAGTACCCAAGCCAGAATTCGGGGGCCCCAGCATTTT. It codes for CAWSTQARIRGPQHF.

V gene TRBV14 combines with J gene TRBJ2-7; D is possibly TRBD1 (5 bases). The germline gives CDR1 SGHDN, CDR2 FVKESK. The CDR3 is 11 residues long. As DNA, the CDR3 is TGTGCTAGTCCCAGGGCCTACGAGCAGTACTTC. Translating it yields CASPRAYEQYF.

Comments on this clonotype: Given a much more abundant clone one base away, this may be a read error. This chain links TRBV6-5 with TRBJ2-1; TRBD2 might be the D (6 bases). Germline V gene data show CDR1 as MNHEY and CDR2 as SVGAGI. This CDR3 is 13 amino acids long. This chain's CDR3 is CASKAGKYSEQFF. The DNA for the CDR3 is TGTGCCAGCAAGGCGGGGAAATACAGTGAGCAGTTCTTC.

This clonotype was seen repeatedly, ten times or more. The V gene is TRBV4-3, the J gene TRBJ2-1; 7 positions agree with TRBD1. Germline-derived CDR1 and CDR2 are LGHNA and YSLEER. The CDR3 runs to 15 residues. J lost 4 bases, V lost 1 base, and 4 bases had no gene match. The CDR3 loop reads CASSQGQGSYNEQFF. In DNA form, the CDR3 reads TGCGCCAGCAGCCAAGGACAGGGATCTTACAATGAGCAGTTCTTC.

A note on this clonotype: This sequence may be a read error, since a much larger clone differs from it by one base. V usage is TRBV6-6 and J usage is TRBJ2-1, with 9 bases matching TRBD1. Germline trimming cut 5 bases from V and 7 bases from J; bases unmatched to any gene: 9. The CDR3 is made up of 15 amino acids. CDR1 is MNHNY and CDR2 is SVGAGI in the germline V gene (reference sequence). The DNA of the CDR3 is TGTGCCAGCAGTCCTTTCGACAGGGGGGCAAATGAGCAGTTCTTC. As protein: CASSPFDRGANEQFF.

The chain joins TRBV5-1 to TRBJ2-7; TRBD1 is a possible D gene (5 bases). This CDR3 comprises 14 residues. Per germline, CDR1 SGHRS and CDR2 YFSETQ. The ends were cut back, 8 bases at V and 4 bases at J, with 19 bases in the middle. The CDR3 DNA follows: TGCGCCAGACAGGAGATAGACCCTGGGTACGAGCAGTACTTC. Its protein product is CARQEIDPGYEQYF.

This clonotype was detected ten times or more. This chain uses TRBV5-1 with TRBJ2-3, with D possibly being TRBD1 (7 bases). This CDR3 spans 15 amino acids. Per the germline V gene, CDR1 is SGHRS and CDR2 is YFSETQ. V dropped 2 bases and J dropped 3 bases, with 13 bases sitting between them. CDR3 in amino acids: CASSFQGGRTDTQYF. DNA of the CDR3: TGCGCCAGCAGCTTTCAGGGGGGACGAACAGATACGCAGTATTTT.

Comment on this clonotype: A much larger clonotype is one base distant, so this may be a read error. This CDR3 fails to terminate in the conserved phenylalanine or tryptophan, so it likely reflects a read error. This chain links TRBV6-1 with TRBJ1-5; 8 nucleotides align to TRBD1. CDR1 and CDR2 from the germline V gene are MNHNS and SASEGT. The CDR3 is 13 amino acids. With 6 bases clipped from V and 5 bases from J, the junction kept 3 bases outside the gene matches. The CDR3 region has the DNA TGTGCCAGCAGCCGGACAGGGTATCAGCCCCAGCATCTT. This translates into CASSRTGYQPQHL.

This clonotype was picked up many times. The chain links TRBV12-3 or TRBV12-4 to TRBJ1-5, with D uncertain. The CDR3 consists of 15 residues. Trimming cost V 3 bases and J 0 bases, with 9 bases left between them. CDR3 bases: TGTGCCAGCAGTTTCGAGGGAAATAGCAATCAGCCCCAGCATTTT. It encodes CASSFEGNSNQPQHF.

For this clonotype: Germline is not matched at one junction end, which may reflect a read error. The gene calls are TRBV2 and TRBJ2-5, with 7 bases identical to TRBD1. This CDR3 is built from 16 residues. Germline CDR1 and CDR2: SNHLY and FYNNEI. CDR3 amino acids: CACSAPKTTGSGTQYF. For the CDR3, the DNA is TGTGCCTGCAGTGCTCCCAAGACGACAGGGTCCGGGACCCAGTACTTC.

This clonotype was recorded many times. The V and J genes are TRBV7-2 and TRBJ2-7; D unresolved. CDR1 and CDR2 (germline): SGHTA, FQGNSA. The CDR3 length is 13 residues. With 5 bases removed from V and 4 bases from J, the gap between germline ends came to 12 bases. DNA of the CDR3: TGTGCCAGCAGCCGGCCCCCCACATACGAGCAGTACTTC. Translating gives CASSRPPTYEQYF. Supplemented by reference TRBV7-2 and TRBJ2-7, the full variable domain reads GAGVSQSPSNKVTEKGKDVELRCDPISGHTALYWYRQSLGQGLEFLIYFQGNSAPDKSGLPSDRFSAERTGGSVSTLTIQRTQQEDSAVYLCASSRPPTYEQYFGPGTRLTVT.

This clonotype was counted between two and nine times. The genes are TRBV3-1 and TRBJ1-4, with no clear D. Trimming stripped 4 bases from V and 6 bases from J, with 6 bases between. The CDR3 loop spans 12 amino acids. The germline gives CDR1 LGHDT, CDR2 YNNKEL (reference sequence). The DNA for the CDR3 is TGTGCCAGCAGCCTACAATATGAAAAACTGTTTTTT. It encodes CASSLQYEKLFF.

In the case of this clonotype: The junction and the germline gene differ at one end; a read error may be behind it. The V and J genes are TRBV15 and TRBJ2-1, with 10 nucleotides matching TRBD1. This CDR3 is built from 17 residues. Germline V lookup: CDR1 LNHNV, CDR2 YYDKDF (reference sequence). The DNA of the CDR3 is TGTGCCACCAGGAGAGATCTGGACAGGGGGTACTACAATGAGCAGTTCTTC. It encodes CATRRDLDRGYYNEQFF.

This sequence joins TRBV5-1 and TRBJ1-2; TRBD1 agrees at 7 bases. CDR1 is SGHRS, CDR2 YFSETQ, per germline. The CDR3 loop spans 14 amino acids. The trim removed 4 bases at V and 6 bases at J, leaving 9 bases unmatched. The CDR3, as DNA: TGCGCCAGCAGCGCCTCCCAGGGGGTGAATGGCTACACCTTC. The encoded protein is CASSASQGVNGYTF.

Worth noting for this clonotype: The CDR3 carries no conserved terminal phenylalanine or tryptophan, so it likely arises from a read error. This chain connects TRBV11-3 to TRBJ2-1, with TRBD2 identical over 7 bases. The junction had 0 bases not matched to a gene; V was cut back by 1 base and J by 0 bases. Germline lookup yields CDR1 SGHNT and CDR2 YENEEA. This CDR3 is 15 amino acids long. In nucleotides, the CDR3 is TGTGCCAGCAGCTTAGGCGGGAGCTCCTACAATGAGCAGTTCATC. Encoded protein: CASSLGGSSYNEQFI.